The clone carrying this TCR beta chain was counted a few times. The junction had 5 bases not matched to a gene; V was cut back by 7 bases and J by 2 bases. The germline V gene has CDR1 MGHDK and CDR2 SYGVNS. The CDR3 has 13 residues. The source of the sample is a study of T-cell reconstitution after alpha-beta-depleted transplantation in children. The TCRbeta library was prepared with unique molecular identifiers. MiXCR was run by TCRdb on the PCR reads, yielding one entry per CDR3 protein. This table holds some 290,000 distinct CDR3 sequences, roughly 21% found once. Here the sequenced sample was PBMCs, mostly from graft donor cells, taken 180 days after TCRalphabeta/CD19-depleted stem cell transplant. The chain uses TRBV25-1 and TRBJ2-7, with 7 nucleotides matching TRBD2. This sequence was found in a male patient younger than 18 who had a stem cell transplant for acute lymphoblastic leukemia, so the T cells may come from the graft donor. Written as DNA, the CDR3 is TGTGCCAGCACCTCGGCGGGGGCCTACGAGCAGTACTTC. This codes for CASTSAGAYEQYF.